The rows below give T cell receptor beta chains drawn from one sample of a study of siplizumab effects on memory and regulatory T cells. The data were produced by immunoSEQ multiplex PCR, yet TCRdb's version contains in-frame clones alone and is incomplete. The sample holds 45,000 to 60,000 clones, less than 90% seen once. The source material was naive CD8+ T cells sorted from blood. These receptors all stem from a human donor in good health. Both conserved end residues are trimmed from each CDR3. D genes are given only for firm matches.

ASAHIGGELF	TRBJ2-2	.	TRBV23-1
ASGDFFEVPNEQF	TRBJ2-1	.	TRBV27
ASGLVLARGYYEQY	TRBJ2-7	TRBD1	TRBV12-5
ASSPRTGAEAF	TRBJ1-1	TRBD1	TRBV7-2
ASSVGSYSNQPQH	TRBJ1-5	.	TRBV19
ASSFRGRARETQY	TRBJ2-5	.	TRBV13
ASSSDRGSTDTQY	TRBJ2-3	TRBD1	TRBV28
ASGDFSGDNEQF	TRBJ2-1	.	TRBV19
ASSYSPGLGSETQY	TRBJ2-5	.	TRBV6-6
ATSTSLAGESYNEQF	TRBJ2-1	TRBD2	TRBV15